Ten or more counts support the clone carrying this T cell receptor (beta chain). Its target is unknown. TCRdb re-called the reads with MiXCR, one entry per CDR3 protein. The data contain roughly 500,000 distinct CDR3 sequences, 30% to 40% of them singletons. The data originate from a study of T cell repertoires in cytomegalovirus infection. Study-level information: Both a matching HLA type and CMV infection were indicated by public TCR beta signatures.

Findings of the study overall: Individuals carrying CMV plus the relevant HLA were identified by cumulative frequency of public TCR beta families.

Germline V gene lookup returns CDR1 SGHTA and CDR2 FQGNSA. This CDR3 spans 15 amino acids. Trimming removed 5 bases from V and 2 bases from J, with 14 bases in between. Sample: cultured PBMCs, taken from culture after CMV antigen stimulation. The J gene is TRBJ2-3, the V gene TRBV7-2; D not certain. This TCR was sampled from a human donor in good health (CMV status not recorded). Some clones in this sample may be carry-over from other donors' samples. Here the CDR3 reads CASSVGPSYTDTQYF. The CDR3 bases are TGTGCCAGCAGCGTAGGTCCATCCTACACAGATACGCAGTATTTT.